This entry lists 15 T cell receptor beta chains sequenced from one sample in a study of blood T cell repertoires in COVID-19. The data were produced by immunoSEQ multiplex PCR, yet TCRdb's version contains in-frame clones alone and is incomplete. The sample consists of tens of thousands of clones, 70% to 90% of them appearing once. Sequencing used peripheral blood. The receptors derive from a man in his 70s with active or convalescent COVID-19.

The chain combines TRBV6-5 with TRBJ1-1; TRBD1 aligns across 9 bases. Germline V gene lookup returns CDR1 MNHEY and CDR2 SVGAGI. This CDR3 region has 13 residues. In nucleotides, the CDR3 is TGTGCTTTAGGGGACAGGGCGAACACTGAAGCTTTCTTT. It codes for CALGDRANTEAFF.

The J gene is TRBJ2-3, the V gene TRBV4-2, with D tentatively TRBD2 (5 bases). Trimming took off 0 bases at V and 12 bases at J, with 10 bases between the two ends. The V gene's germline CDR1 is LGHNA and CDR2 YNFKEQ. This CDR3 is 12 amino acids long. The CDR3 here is CASSQDSSTQYF. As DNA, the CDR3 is TGTGCCAGCAGCCAAGATTCTAGCACCCAGTATTTT.

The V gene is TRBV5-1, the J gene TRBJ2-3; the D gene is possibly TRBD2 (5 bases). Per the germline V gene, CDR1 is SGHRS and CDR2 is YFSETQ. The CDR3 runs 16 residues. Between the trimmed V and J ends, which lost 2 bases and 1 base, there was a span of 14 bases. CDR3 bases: TGCGCCAGCAGCTTCGTTGGAGGTTGGGGCACAGATACGCAGTATTTT. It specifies CASSFVGGWGTDTQYF.

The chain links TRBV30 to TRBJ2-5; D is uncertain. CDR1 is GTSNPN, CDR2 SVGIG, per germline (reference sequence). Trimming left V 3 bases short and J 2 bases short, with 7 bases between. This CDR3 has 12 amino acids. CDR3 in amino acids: CAWRRYQETQYF. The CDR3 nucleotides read TGTGCCTGGAGGCGGTATCAAGAGACCCAGTACTTC.

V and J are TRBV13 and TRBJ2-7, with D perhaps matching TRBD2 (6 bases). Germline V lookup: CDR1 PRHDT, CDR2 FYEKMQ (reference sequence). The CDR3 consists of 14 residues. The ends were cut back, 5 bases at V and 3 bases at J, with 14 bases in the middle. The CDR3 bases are TGTGCCAGCAGCGATGGGACTGTGAGCTACGAGCAGTACTTC. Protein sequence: CASSDGTVSYEQYF.

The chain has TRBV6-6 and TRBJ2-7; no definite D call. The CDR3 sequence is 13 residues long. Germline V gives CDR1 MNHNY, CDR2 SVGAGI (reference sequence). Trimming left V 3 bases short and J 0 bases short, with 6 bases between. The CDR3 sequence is CASSYGLSYEQYF. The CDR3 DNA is TGTGCCAGCAGTTATGGCCTCTCCTACGAGCAGTACTTC.

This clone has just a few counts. The CDR3 protein is CASSSGTGGFEQYF. The CDR3 DNA sequence: TGCGCCAGCAGCTCCGGGACAGGGGGGTTCGAGCAGTACTTC. The chain has TRBV5-1 and TRBJ2-7; 11 bases are shared with TRBD1. The CDR3 is 14 residues long. Germline CDR1 and CDR2: SGHRS and YFSETQ. Losses at the gene ends were 3 bases for V and 6 bases for J; bases not matched to a gene: 5.

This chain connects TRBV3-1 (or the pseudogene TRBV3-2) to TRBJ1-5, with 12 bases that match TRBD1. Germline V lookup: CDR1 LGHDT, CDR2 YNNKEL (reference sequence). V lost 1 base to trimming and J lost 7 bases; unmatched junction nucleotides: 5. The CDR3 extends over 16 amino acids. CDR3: CASSQAGTGGSQPQHF. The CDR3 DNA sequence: TGTGCCAGCAGCCAAGCTGGGACAGGGGGCAGCCAGCCCCAGCATTTT.

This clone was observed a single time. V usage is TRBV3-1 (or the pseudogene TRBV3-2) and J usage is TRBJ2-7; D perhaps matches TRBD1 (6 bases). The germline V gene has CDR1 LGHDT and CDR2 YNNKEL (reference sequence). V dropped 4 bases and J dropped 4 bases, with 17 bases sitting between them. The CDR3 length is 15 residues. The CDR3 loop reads CASSPTGTHFYEQYF. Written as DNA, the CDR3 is TGTGCCAGCAGCCCCACAGGGACGCATTTTTACGAGCAGTACTTC.

The CDR3 sequence: CASSSSRETQYF. The CDR3 nucleotides read TGTGCCAGCAGCTCATCGAGGGAGACCCAGTACTTC. The chain recombines TRBV11-2 with TRBJ2-5; no clear D. CDR3 length: 12 residues. CDR1 SGHAT and CDR2 FQNNGV come from the germline V gene. The germline V and J ends were trimmed by 4 bases and 5 bases, with 8 bases remaining between them.

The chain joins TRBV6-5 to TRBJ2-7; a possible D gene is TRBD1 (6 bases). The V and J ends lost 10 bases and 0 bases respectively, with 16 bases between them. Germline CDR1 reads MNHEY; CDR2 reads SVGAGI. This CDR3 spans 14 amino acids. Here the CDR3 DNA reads TGTGCCACCCGCCCCGGGGACATCTCCTACGAGCAGTACTTC. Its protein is CATRPGDISYEQYF.

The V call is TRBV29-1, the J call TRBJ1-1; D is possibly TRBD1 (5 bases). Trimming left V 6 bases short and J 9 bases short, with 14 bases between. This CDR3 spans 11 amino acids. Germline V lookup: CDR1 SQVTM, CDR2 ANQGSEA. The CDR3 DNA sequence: TGCAGCGTAAGACAGACAGCGCAAGCTTTCTTT. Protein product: CSVRQTAQAFF.

Here the CDR3 DNA reads TGTGCCAGCAGTTTATCTAGCCCCCAACCGGGACAGGGGGCAAATTCACCCCTCCACTTT. This translates into CASSLSSPQPGQGANSPLHF. The chain couples TRBV27 to TRBJ1-6, with 12 bases matching TRBD1. Trimming at V came to 0 bases and at J to 7 bases, leaving 13 bases not matched to a gene. Germline V gives CDR1 MNHEY, CDR2 SMNVEV (reference sequence). The CDR3 is 20 amino acids.

In DNA form, the CDR3 reads TGTGCCATCAGTTCACAGGATAGCAATCAGCCCCAGCATTTT. The encoded protein is CAISSQDSNQPQHF. The chain uses TRBV10-3 and TRBJ1-5; possibly TRBD1 for D (5 bases). The V end lost 5 bases, the J end lost 0 bases, and 8 bases lay between the germline ends. This CDR3 has 14 amino acids. The germline gives CDR1 ENHRY, CDR2 SYGVKD.

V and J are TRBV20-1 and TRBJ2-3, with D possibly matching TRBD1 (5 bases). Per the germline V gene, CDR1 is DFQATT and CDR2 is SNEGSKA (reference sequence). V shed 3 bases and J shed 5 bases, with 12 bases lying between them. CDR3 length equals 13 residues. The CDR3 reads CSASAGAGDTQYF. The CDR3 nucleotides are TGCAGTGCTAGTGCTGGGGCCGGAGATACGCAGTATTTT.